The sequence of this T cell receptor (beta chain) was determined in a study of blood T cells in healthy people across ages. The CDR3 spans 14 residues. Germline-derived CDR1 and CDR2 are DFQATT and SNEGSKA (reference sequence). Losses at the gene ends were 3 bases for V and 9 bases for J; bases not matched to a gene: 10. Then a second PCR, running roughly 7 to 11 cycles, was carried out with a sample-barcoded 5' primer and a J-beta primer mix. Each CDR3 protein is one row after TCRdb ran MiXCR on the 5' RACE reads. The repertoire holds about 1,000,000 distinct CDR3 sequences, with 45% as singletons. A note on this clonotype: Its antigen is undetermined.

Findings and limits, study-wide: Compared with aged donors, long-lived donors showed fewer expanded clones, suggesting selection. Across samples, TCR beta diversity tracked strongly with naive T cell percentage.

V and J are TRBV20-1 and TRBJ2-1; 8 nucleotides align to TRBD2. The TCR originated in a woman aged 60-75 years in good health. The source material was blood. CDR3 sequence (DNA): TGCAGTGCTAGTGTTCGCGGGAGGCTTGGTGAGCAGTTCTTC. Its protein product is CSASVRGRLGEQFF.